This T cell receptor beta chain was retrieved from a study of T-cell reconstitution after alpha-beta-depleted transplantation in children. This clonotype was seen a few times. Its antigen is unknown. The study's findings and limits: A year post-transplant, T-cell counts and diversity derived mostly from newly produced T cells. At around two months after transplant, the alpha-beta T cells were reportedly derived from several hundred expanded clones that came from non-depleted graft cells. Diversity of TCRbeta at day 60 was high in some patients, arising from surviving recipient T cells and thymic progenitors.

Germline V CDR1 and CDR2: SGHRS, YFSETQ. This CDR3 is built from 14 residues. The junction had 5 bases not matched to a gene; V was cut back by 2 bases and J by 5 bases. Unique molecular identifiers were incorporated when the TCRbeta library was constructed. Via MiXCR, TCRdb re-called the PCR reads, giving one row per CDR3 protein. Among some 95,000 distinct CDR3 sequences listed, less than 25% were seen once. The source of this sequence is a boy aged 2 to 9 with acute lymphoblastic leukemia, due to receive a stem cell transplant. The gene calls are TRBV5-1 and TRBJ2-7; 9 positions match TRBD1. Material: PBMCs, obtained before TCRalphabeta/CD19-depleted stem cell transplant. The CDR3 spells CASSLGTGWNEQYF. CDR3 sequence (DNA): TGCGCCAGCAGCTTAGGGACAGGGTGGAACGAGCAGTACTTC.